Below are 22 T cell receptor beta chains sequenced from a single sample in a study of blood T cell repertoires in COVID-19 (dated by TCRdb to about 2020). Receptor amplification or capture employed the immunoSEQ multiplex PCR assay. Not all clones reach the TCRdb copy of this immuneACCESS table, which keeps in-frame sequences only. Checked studies attribute under half of the gap to unresolved V genes and leave the rest unexplained. For this sample there are more than 300,000 clones; 85% to 95% appear just once. Clones ranked in the top ten supply about 4.2% of the sample. The material sequenced was PBMCs or T cells enriched from blood (not recorded which). These receptors all stem from a woman aged 25 to 45 who had been exposed to COVID-19.

The genes are TRBV19 and TRBJ2-5, with D possibly TRBD1 on 5 matching bases. Trimming left V 5 bases short and J 3 bases short, with 7 bases between. The CDR3 consists of 12 residues. Germline V CDR1 and CDR2: LNHDA, SQIVND (reference sequence). The CDR3 DNA reads TGTGCCAGTAGTTCCAGGGAAGAGACCCAGTACTTC. Its translation is CASSSREETQYF.

The chain carries TRBV4-1 and TRBJ1-2; a possible D gene is TRBD1 (5 bases). Germline values: CDR1 MGHRA, CDR2 YSYEKL. This CDR3 region has 13 residues. The V and J ends lost 2 bases and 7 bases respectively, with 11 bases between them. The CDR3 here is CASSQPDSTGYTF. The CDR3 nucleotides read TGCGCCAGCAGCCAACCAGACAGTACTGGCTACACCTTC.

This clone was picked up a small number of times. The CDR3 spells CASSLGRGWTDTQYF. The CDR3 DNA reads as TGTGCCAGCAGCTTGGGGCGGGGCTGGACAGATACGCAGTATTTT. This chain connects TRBV7-9 to TRBJ2-3, with TRBD2 as a possible D gene (6 bases). V shed 3 bases and J shed 3 bases, with 13 bases lying between them. From germline, CDR1 is SEHNR and CDR2 FQNEAQ (reference sequence). CDR3 size: 15 residues.

This chain connects TRBV18 to TRBJ2-1, with TRBD1 as a possible D gene (5 bases). The CDR3 contains 13 residues. The germline V gene has CDR1 KGHSH and CDR2 LQKENI. The V gene lost 2 bases and the J gene lost 7 bases, with 9 bases spanning the gap. The CDR3 DNA sequence: TGTGCCAGCTCACCATGGGGCAATAATGAGCAGTTCTTC. This codes for CASSPWGNNEQFF.

This chain connects TRBV5-4 to TRBJ1-1; D ambiguous. Germline values: CDR1 SGHNT, CDR2 YYREEE (reference sequence). The CDR3 covers 15 residues. The V gene lost 4 bases and the J gene lost 9 bases, with 22 bases spanning the gap. The CDR3, as DNA: TGTGCCAGCAGCGTAATGGCCGGGATGAGGGCGAAAGCTTTCTTT. It codes for CASSVMAGMRAKAFF.

The V gene is TRBV7-2, the J gene TRBJ1-6, with D unclear. Per germline, CDR1 SGHTA and CDR2 FQGNSA. V was trimmed by 1 base and J by 7 bases, leaving 11 bases between them. The CDR3 totals 15 residues. For the CDR3, the DNA is TGTGCCAGCAGCTTAGATCAAAATCGGAATTCACCCCTCCACTTT. As protein: CASSLDQNRNSPLHF.

The sample holds one count of this clone. The V and J genes are TRBV7-8 and TRBJ1-2, with D perhaps TRBD1 (5 bases). V shed 2 bases and J shed 0 bases, with 25 bases lying between them. This CDR3 comprises 20 residues. Germline V gene lookup returns CDR1 SGHVS and CDR2 FQNEAQ. CDR3 sequence: CASSLSVWLKVTATNYGYTF. The DNA of the CDR3 is TGTGCCAGCAGCTTATCAGTGTGGTTGAAAGTGACAGCTACTAACTATGGCTACACCTTC.

The J gene is TRBJ1-3, the V gene TRBV5-4; 12 bases match TRBD1. CDR3 length: 17 amino acids. The V segment lost 0 bases and the J segment 2 bases; nucleotides outside the gene matches: 3. Germline assignment: CDR1 SGHNT and CDR2 YYREEE (reference sequence). The CDR3 nucleotides are TGTGCCAGCAGCTTGGGGGGACAGGGGGCCACTGGAAACACCATATATTTT. This encodes CASSLGGQGATGNTIYF.

There are a few counts of this clone. This chain links TRBV7-6 with TRBJ2-1; 8 bases align to TRBD1. Germline V gene lookup returns CDR1 SGHVS and CDR2 FNYEAQ. The CDR3 spans 15 residues. V was pared by 5 bases and J by 5 bases, with 8 bases of the junction left unmatched. The CDR3 protein is CASSPGTGADNEQFF. CDR3 in DNA: TGTGCCAGCAGCCCGGGGACAGGTGCTGACAATGAGCAGTTCTTC.

The chain recombines TRBV12-5 with TRBJ1-2; the D is unclear. CDR1 is LGHNT, CDR2 FRNRAP, per germline. V gave up 1 base and J gave up 8 bases, with 8 bases separating them. This CDR3 has 12 residues. The CDR3 loop is CASGLAERGYTF. In DNA form, the CDR3 reads TGTGCTAGTGGTTTGGCGGAGAGGGGCTACACCTTC.

The chain employs TRBV11-2 and TRBJ1-6; perhaps TRBD1 as D (5 bases). Per the germline V gene, CDR1 is SGHAT and CDR2 is FQNNGV. The CDR3 spans 15 residues. Trimming cost V 5 bases and J 2 bases, with 10 bases left between them. Here the CDR3 reads CASSGGGAYNSPLHF. Written as DNA, the CDR3 is TGTGCCAGCAGCGGCGGGGGTGCCTATAATTCACCCCTCCACTTT.

V usage is TRBV7-2 and J usage is TRBJ1-2, with 7 bases that match TRBD1. The CDR3 loop spans 15 amino acids. Germline values: CDR1 SGHTA, CDR2 FQGNSA. Trimming removed 5 bases from V and 4 bases from J; junction bases left unmatched: 10. The CDR3 region has the DNA TGTGCCAGCAGCCCAACCCACAGGGGAACCTATGGCTACACCTTC. This translates into CASSPTHRGTYGYTF.

The J gene is TRBJ1-2, the V gene TRBV29-1; maybe TRBD1 (6 bases). Trimming pared 4 bases from V and 7 bases from J, leaving 13 bases between. The CDR3 has 12 residues. Germline loops: CDR1 SQVTM, CDR2 ANQGSEA. CDR3 loop: CSVGGQGFGYTF. CDR3 coding DNA: TGCAGCGTTGGGGGGCAGGGGTTTGGCTACACCTTC. The full variable domain, in which reference TRBV29-1 and TRBJ1-2 provide the parts outside the CDR3, is SAVISQKPSRDICQRGTSLTIQCQVDSQVTMMFWYRQQPGQSLTLIATANQGSEATYESGFVIDKFPISRPNLTFSTLTVSNMSPEDSSIYLCSVGGQGFGYTFGSGTRLTVV.

The V call is TRBV5-1, the J call TRBJ1-5; D is uncertain. The CDR3 covers 14 residues. The germline gives CDR1 SGHRS, CDR2 YFSETQ. Trimming took off 2 bases at V and 2 bases at J, with 8 bases between the two ends. CDR3 in DNA: TGCGCCAGCAGCTTAGTAGGAGGCAATCAGCCCCAGCATTTT. As protein: CASSLVGGNQPQHF.

The chain couples TRBV7-2 to TRBJ2-5; 13 bases agree with TRBD2. J lost 2 bases, V lost 4 bases, and 4 bases had no gene match. Per germline, CDR1 SGHTA and CDR2 FQGNSA. The CDR3 contains 16 residues. CDR3 amino acids: CASSSWTSGGQETQYF. CDR3 coding DNA: TGTGCCAGCAGCTCCTGGACTAGCGGGGGACAAGAGACCCAGTACTTC. Together with reference TRBV7-2 and TRBJ2-5, the CDR3 gives the full variable domain: GAGVSQSPSNKVTEKGKDVELRCDPISGHTALYWYRQSLGQGLEFLIYFQGNSAPDKSGLPSDRFSAERTGGSVSTLTIQRTQQEDSAVYLCASSSWTSGGQETQYFGPGTRLLVL.

The J gene is TRBJ1-2, the V gene TRBV29-1; 9 bases map to TRBD1. V lost 4 bases, J lost 8 bases, and 14 bases stayed unmatched. CDR3 length: 15 amino acids. The germline V gene has CDR1 SQVTM and CDR2 ANQGSEA. In DNA, the CDR3 is TGCAGCGTTGCCCCTTCCGGGACAGGGTCTCGGGGCTACACCTTC. Translated: CSVAPSGTGSRGYTF.

The rearrangement joins TRBV7-9 to TRBJ2-7; 7 bases match TRBD2. V was clipped by 4 bases and J by 6 bases; unmatched bases: 6. From germline, CDR1 is SEHNR and CDR2 FQNEAQ (reference sequence). The CDR3 has 13 amino acids. DNA of the CDR3: TGTGCCAGCAGCTCCCTTTGGGGGGGCGAGCAGTACTTC. Translating gives CASSSLWGGEQYF.

The J gene is TRBJ2-5, the V gene TRBV7-2, with 7 bases lining up with TRBD2. Germline assignment: CDR1 SGHTA and CDR2 FQGNSA. Germline trimming cut 0 bases from V and 4 bases from J; bases unmatched to any gene: 5. The CDR3 is 15 amino acids. Here the CDR3 reads CASSLAGGMLETQYF. CDR3 nucleotides: TGTGCCAGCAGCTTAGCGGGGGGGATGTTAGAGACCCAGTACTTC. The full variable domain, with the rest looked up from reference TRBV7-2 and TRBJ2-5, is GAGVSQSPSNKVTEKGKDVELRCDPISGHTALYWYRQSLGQGLEFLIYFQGNSAPDKSGLPSDRFSAERTGGSVSTLTIQRTQQEDSAVYLCASSLAGGMLETQYFGPGTRLLVL.

This clone came up once. The J gene is TRBJ2-7, the V gene TRBV6-6, with D tentatively TRBD2 (5 bases). Per germline, CDR1 MNHNY and CDR2 SVGAGI (reference sequence). This CDR3 contains 14 residues. Trimming stripped 6 bases from V and 2 bases from J, with 14 bases between. The CDR3 sequence is CASSTASGAYEQYF. In DNA, the CDR3 is TGTGCCAGCAGCACCGCGTCCGGGGCCTACGAGCAGTACTTC.

The chain employs TRBV21-1 and TRBJ2-1; the table's TRBD1 call for D was not verified on the DNA. TRBV21-1 has pseudogene status. This CDR3 region has 15 residues. For the CDR3, the DNA is TGTGCCAGCAGCAAAGTTGTGGGCAGGAACAATGAGCAGTTCTTC. This gives the protein CASSKVVGRNNEQFF.

The V gene is TRBV29-1, the J gene TRBJ1-1; the D gene is possibly TRBD1 (6 bases). Germline CDR1 and CDR2: SQVTM and ANQGSEA. The CDR3 is 15 amino acids. V was trimmed by 3 bases and J by 1 base, leaving 15 bases between them. Written as DNA, the CDR3 is TGCAGCGTTGACTTACCGGACAGAGGGAACACTGAAGCTTTCTTT. This encodes CSVDLPDRGNTEAFF.

V usage is TRBV7-2 and J usage is TRBJ1-2, with 9 bases aligning to TRBD1. Losses at the gene ends were 6 bases for V and 4 bases for J; bases not matched to a gene: 6. This CDR3 comprises 14 residues. CDR1 and CDR2 (germline): SGHTA, FQGNSA. The CDR3 loop reads CASSSNRGPYGYTF. CDR3 coding DNA: TGTGCCAGCAGTTCAAACAGGGGGCCCTATGGCTACACCTTC.